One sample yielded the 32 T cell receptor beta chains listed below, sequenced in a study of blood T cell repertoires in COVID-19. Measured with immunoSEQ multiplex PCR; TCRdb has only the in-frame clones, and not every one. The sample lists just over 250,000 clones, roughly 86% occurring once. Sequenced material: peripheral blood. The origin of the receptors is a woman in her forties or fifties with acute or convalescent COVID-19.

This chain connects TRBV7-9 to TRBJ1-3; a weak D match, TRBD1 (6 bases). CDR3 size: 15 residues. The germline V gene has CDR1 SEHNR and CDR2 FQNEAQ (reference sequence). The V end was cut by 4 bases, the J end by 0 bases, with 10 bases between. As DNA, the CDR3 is TGTGCCAGCAGCTCAAGACAGGACTCTGGAAACACCATATATTTT. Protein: CASSSRQDSGNTIYF.

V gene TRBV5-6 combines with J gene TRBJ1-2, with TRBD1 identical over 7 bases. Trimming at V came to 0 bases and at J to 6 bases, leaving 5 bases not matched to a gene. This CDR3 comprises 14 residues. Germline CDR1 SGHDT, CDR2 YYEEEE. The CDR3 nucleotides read TGTGCCAGCAGCTTGGGAGGGGGCATCGATGGCTACACCTTC. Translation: CASSLGGGIDGYTF.

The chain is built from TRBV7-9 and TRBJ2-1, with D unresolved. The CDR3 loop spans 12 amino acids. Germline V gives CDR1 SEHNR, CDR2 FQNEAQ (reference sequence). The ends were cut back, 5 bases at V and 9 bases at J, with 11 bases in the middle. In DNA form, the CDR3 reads TGTGCCAGCAGCCGATTAGCCATTGAGCAGTTCTTC. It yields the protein CASSRLAIEQFF.

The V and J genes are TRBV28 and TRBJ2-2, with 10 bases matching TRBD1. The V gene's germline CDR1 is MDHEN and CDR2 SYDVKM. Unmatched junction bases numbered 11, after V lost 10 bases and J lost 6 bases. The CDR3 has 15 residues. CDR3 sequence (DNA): TGTGCCACCTGGCCCGGACAGGGGGGCGCCGGGGAGCTGTTTTTT. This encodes CATWPGQGGAGELFF.

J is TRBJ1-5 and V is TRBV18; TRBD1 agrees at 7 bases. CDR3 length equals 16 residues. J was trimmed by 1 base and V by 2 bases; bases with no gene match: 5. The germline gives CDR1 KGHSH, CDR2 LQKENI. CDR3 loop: CASSPRGDRSNQPQHF. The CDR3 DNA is TGTGCCAGCTCACCAAGGGGGGACAGAAGCAATCAGCCCCAGCATTTT.

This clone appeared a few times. The chain's CDR3 is CASSHGAYRGTIEAFF. CDR3 bases: TGTGCCAGCAGCCACGGGGCTTACAGGGGGACGATTGAAGCTTTCTTT. This chain links TRBV3-1 (or the pseudogene TRBV3-2) with TRBJ1-1, with 8 bases fitting TRBD1. The CDR3 runs to 16 residues. V trimming: 3 bases; J trimming: 7 bases; junction bases outside the gene matches: 13. Germline CDR1 reads LGHDT; CDR2 reads YNNKEL (reference sequence).

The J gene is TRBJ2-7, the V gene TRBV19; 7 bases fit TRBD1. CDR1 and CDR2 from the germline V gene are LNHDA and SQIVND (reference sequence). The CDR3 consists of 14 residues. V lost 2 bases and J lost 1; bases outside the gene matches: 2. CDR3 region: CASSISRGSYEQYF. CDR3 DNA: TGTGCCAGTAGTATAAGCAGGGGGTCCTACGAGCAGTACTTC.

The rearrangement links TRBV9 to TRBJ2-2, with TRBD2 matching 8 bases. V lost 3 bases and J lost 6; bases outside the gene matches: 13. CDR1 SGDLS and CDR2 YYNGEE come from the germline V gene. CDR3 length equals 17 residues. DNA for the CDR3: TGTGCCAGCAGCGCCGGCTACGGGACTAGACTGTCCGGGGAGCTGTTTTTT. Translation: CASSAGYGTRLSGELFF.

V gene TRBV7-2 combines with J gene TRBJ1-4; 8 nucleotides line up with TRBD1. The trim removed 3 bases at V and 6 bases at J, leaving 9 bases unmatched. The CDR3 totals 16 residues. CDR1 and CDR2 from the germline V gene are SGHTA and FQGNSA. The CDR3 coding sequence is TGTGCCAGCAGCTTTGGACAGGGAGGGCTTTATGAAAAACTGTTTTTT. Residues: CASSFGQGGLYEKLFF.

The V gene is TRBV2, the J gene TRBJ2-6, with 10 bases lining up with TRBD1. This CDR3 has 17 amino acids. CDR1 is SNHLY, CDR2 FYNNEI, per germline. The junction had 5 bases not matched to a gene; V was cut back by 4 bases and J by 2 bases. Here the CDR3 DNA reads TGTGCCAGCAGTGGGGAGGGACAGGGGACTGGGGCCAACGTCCTGACTTTC. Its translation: CASSGEGQGTGANVLTF.

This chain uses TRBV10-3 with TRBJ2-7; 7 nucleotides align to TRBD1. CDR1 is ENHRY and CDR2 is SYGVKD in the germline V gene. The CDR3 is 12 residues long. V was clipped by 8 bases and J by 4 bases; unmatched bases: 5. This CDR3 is CAIGRDSYEQYF. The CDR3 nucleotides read TGTGCCATCGGCCGGGACAGTTACGAGCAGTACTTC.

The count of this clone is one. The chain's CDR3 is CASSLSLTGARRGSPLHF. The DNA for the CDR3 is TGTGCCAGCAGCTTATCTCTTACAGGAGCCAGAAGAGGCTCACCCCTCCACTTT. The chain joins TRBV13 to TRBJ1-6; D may be TRBD1 (5 bases). The V gene lost 2 bases and the J gene lost 10 bases, with 24 bases spanning the gap. This CDR3 is 18 amino acids long. Germline V CDR1 and CDR2: PRHDT, FYEKMQ (reference sequence).

CDR3 bases: TGTGCCGCGGCCACCACGAACACCGGGGAGCTGTTTTTT. This translates into CAAATTNTGELFF. The gene calls are TRBV27 and TRBJ2-2; D uncertain. The CDR3 contains 13 residues. V lost 11 bases to trimming and J lost 0 bases, with 10 bases between them. Germline loops: CDR1 MNHEY, CDR2 SMNVEV (reference sequence).

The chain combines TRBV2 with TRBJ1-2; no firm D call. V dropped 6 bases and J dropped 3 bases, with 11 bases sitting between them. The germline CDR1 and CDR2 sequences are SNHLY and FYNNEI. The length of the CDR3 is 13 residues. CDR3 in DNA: TGTGCCAGCAGATTAGGACTATACTATGGCTACACCTTC. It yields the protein CASRLGLYYGYTF.

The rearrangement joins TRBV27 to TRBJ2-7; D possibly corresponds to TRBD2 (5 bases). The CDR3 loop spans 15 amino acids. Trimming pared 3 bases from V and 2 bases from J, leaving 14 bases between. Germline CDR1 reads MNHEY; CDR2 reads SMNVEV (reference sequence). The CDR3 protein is CASSFSGVSPYEQYF. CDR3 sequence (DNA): TGTGCCAGCAGTTTTTCCGGGGTGTCACCCTACGAGCAGTACTTC.

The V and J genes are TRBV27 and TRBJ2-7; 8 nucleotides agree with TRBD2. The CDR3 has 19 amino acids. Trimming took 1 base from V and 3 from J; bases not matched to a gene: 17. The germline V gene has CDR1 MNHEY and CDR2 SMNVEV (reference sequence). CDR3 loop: CASSLYAELAATGIYEQYF. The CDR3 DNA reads TGTGCCAGCAGTTTATATGCTGAACTAGCGGCTACCGGCATCTACGAGCAGTACTTC.

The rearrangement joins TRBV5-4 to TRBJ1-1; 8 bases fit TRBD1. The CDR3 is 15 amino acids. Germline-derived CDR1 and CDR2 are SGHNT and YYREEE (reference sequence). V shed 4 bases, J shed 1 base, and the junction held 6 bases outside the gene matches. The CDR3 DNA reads TGTGCCAGCAGCCGCCCCGGGACAGGGAACACTGAAGCTTTCTTT. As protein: CASSRPGTGNTEAFF.

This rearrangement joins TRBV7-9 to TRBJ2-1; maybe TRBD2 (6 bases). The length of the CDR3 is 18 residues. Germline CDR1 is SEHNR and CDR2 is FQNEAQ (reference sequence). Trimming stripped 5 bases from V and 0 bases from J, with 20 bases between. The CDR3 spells CASSRLNVRGSSYNEQFF. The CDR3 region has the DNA TGTGCCAGCAGCCGATTAAACGTACGGGGGAGCTCCTACAATGAGCAGTTCTTC.

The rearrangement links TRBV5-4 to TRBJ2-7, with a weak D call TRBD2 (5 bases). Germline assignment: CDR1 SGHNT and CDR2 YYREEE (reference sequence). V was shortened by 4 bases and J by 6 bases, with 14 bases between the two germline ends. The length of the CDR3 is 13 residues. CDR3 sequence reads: CASSIRLYSEQYF. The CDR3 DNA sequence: TGTGCCAGCAGCATCCGACTATATTCCGAGCAGTACTTC.

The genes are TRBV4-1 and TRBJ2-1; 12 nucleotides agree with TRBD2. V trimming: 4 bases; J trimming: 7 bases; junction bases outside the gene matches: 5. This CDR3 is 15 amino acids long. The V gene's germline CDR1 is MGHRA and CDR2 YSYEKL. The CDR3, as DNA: TGCGCCAGCAGCCCTACTAGCGGGAGGTCGAATGAGCAGTTCTTC. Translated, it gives CASSPTSGRSNEQFF.

The CDR3 DNA reads as TGTGCCAGCAGTTACACGGGCTATGGCTACACCTTC. Translating it yields CASSYTGYGYTF. The rearrangement uses TRBV6-2 or TRBV6-3 and TRBJ1-2; no clear D gene. Germline assignment: CDR1 MNHEY and CDR2 SVGEGT. The CDR3 runs 12 residues. Trimming shortened V by 2 bases and J by 4 bases, and 5 bases separated the two germline ends.

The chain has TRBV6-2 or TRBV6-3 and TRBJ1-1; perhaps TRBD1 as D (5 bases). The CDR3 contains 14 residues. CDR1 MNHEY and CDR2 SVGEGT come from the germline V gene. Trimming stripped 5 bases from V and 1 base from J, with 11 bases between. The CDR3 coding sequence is TGTGCCAGCAGTGAGACAGAGAGGAACACTGAAGCTTTCTTT. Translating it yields CASSETERNTEAFF.

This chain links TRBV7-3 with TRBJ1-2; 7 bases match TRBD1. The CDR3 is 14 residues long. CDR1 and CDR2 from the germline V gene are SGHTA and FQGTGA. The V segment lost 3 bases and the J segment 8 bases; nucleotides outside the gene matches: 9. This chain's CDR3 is CASSFTGEEKGYTF. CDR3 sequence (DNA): TGTGCCAGCAGCTTCACAGGGGAGGAAAAAGGCTACACCTTC. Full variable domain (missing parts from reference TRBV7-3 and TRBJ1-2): GAGVSQTPSNKVTEKGKYVELRCDPISGHTALYWYRQSLGQGPEFLIYFQGTGAADDSGLPNDRFFAVRPEGSVSTLKIQRTERGDSAVYLCASSFTGEEKGYTFGSGTRLTVV.

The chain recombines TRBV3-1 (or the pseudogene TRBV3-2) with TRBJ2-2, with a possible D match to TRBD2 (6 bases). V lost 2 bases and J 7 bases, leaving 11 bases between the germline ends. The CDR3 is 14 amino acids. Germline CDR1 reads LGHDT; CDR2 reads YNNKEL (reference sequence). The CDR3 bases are TGTGCCAGCAGCCAATCGGGAGTAATCGGGGAGCTGTTTTTT. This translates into CASSQSGVIGELFF.

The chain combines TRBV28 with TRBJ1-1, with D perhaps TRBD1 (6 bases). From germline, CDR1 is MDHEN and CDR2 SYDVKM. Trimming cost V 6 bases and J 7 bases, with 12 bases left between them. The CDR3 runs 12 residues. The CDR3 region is CASSSRQDEAFF. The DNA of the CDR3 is TGTGCCAGCAGCTCTCGACAGGATGAAGCTTTCTTT.

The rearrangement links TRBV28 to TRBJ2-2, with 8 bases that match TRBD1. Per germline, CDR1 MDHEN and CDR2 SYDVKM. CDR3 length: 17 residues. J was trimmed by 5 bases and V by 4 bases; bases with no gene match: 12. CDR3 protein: CASSSRTGPIGTGELFF. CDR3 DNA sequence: TGTGCCAGCAGTTCCCGGACAGGGCCCATAGGGACCGGGGAGCTGTTTTTT.

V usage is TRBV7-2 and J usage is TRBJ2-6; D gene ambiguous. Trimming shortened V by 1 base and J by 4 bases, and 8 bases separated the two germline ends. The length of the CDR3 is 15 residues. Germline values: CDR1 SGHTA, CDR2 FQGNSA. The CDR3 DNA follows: TGTGCCAGCAGCTTAGACTGGGCCGGGGCCAACGTCCTGACTTTC. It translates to CASSLDWAGANVLTF.

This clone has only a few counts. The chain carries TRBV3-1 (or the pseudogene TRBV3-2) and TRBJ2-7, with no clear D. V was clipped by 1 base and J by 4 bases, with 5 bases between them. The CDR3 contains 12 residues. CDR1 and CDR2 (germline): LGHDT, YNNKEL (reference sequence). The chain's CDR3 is CASSQGHYEQYF. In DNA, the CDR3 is TGTGCCAGCAGCCAAGGGCATTACGAGCAGTACTTC.

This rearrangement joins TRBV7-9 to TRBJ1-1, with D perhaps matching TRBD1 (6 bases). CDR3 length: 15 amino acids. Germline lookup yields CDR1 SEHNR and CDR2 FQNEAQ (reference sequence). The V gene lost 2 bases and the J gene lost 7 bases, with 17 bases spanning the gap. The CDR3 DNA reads TGTGCCAGCAGCTTATTGGGGGCAGGGGATCGTGAAGCTTTCTTT. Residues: CASSLLGAGDREAFF.

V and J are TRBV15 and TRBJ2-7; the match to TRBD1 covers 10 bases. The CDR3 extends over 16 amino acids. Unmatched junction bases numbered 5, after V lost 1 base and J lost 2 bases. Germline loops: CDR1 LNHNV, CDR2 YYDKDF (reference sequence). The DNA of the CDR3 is TGTGCCACCAGCAGAGGCGCGGGACAGGGGACCTACGAGCAGTACTTC. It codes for CATSRGAGQGTYEQYF.

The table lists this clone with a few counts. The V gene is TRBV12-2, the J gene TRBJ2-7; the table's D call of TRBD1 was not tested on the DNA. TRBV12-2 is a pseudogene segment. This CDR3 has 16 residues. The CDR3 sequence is CASRSKNRGQGYEQYF. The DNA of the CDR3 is TGTGCAAGTCGCTCCAAAAATCGAGGACAGGGCTACGAGCAGTACTTC.

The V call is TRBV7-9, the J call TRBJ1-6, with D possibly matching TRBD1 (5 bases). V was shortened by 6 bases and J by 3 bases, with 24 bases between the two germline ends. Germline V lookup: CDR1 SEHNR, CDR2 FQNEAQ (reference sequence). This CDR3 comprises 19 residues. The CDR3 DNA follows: TGTGCCAGCAGGCGCGCGGGACCATCGCGAGATTTCTATAATTCACCCCTCCACTTT. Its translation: CASRRAGPSRDFYNSPLHF.